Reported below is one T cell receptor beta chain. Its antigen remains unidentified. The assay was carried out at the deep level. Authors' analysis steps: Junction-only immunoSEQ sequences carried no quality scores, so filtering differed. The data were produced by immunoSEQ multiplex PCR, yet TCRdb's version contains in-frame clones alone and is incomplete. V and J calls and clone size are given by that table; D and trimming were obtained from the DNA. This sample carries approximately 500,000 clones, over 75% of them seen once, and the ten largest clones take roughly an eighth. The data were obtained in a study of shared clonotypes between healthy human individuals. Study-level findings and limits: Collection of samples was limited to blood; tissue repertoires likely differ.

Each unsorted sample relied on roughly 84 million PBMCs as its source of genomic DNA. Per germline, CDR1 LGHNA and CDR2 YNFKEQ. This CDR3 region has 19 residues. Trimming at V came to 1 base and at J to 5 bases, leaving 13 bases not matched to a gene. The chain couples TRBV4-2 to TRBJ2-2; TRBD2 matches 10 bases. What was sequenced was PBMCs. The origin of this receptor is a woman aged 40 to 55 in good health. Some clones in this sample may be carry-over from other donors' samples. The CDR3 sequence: CASSQGSGEREGRTGELFF. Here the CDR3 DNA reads TGTGCCAGCAGCCAAGGCTCTGGGGAGCGGGAGGGCCGAACCGGGGAGCTGTTTTTT.